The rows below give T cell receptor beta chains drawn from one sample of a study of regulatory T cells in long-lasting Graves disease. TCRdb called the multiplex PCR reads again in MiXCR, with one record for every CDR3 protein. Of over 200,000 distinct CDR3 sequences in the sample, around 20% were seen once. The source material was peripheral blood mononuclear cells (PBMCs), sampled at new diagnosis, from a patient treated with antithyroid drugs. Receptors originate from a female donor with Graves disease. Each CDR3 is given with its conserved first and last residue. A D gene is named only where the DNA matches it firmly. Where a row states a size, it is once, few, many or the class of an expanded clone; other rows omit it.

CASSSLTGNSYEQYF | TGTGCCAGCAGTTCTTTGACAGGAAACTCCTACGAGCAGTACTTC | . | many | TRBJ2-7 | TRBV6-5
CSARPGPAETQYF | TGCAGTGCTAGGCCCGGCCCGGCGGAGACCCAGTACTTC | . | many | TRBJ2-5 | TRBV20-1
CASSNRGDYGYTF | TGTGCCAGCAGCAACAGGGGGGACTATGGCTACACCTTC | TRBD1 | many | TRBJ1-2 | TRBV11-2
CASRGSGDNEQFF | TGTGCCAGCAGGGGTAGCGGGGACAATGAGCAGTTCTTC | TRBD2 | many | TRBJ2-1 | TRBV6-2/TRBV6-3
CASSESGRGRFF | TGTGCCAGCAGCGAAAGCGGGAGGGGTAGGTTCTTC | TRBD2 | many | TRBJ2-1 | TRBV11-2
CSASTASAYNEQFF | TGCAGTGCTAGTACGGCTAGCGCCTACAATGAGCAGTTCTTC | . | . | TRBJ2-1 | TRBV20-1
CASSLRTPDNSPLHF | TGTGCCAGCAGCTTAAGGACACCCGATAATTCACCCCTCCACTTT | . | few | TRBJ1-6 | TRBV7-8
CASSLGPSSYNEQFF | TGTGCCAGCAGCTTAGGCCCGAGCTCCTACAATGAGCAGTTCTTC | . | many | TRBJ2-1 | TRBV11-2
CASSERLSNYGYTF | TGTGCCAGCAGTGAGCGACTGTCTAACTATGGCTACACCTTC | . | many | TRBJ1-2 | TRBV6-1
CAKSSISGGGTEAFF | TGTGCCAAAAGCTCTATAAGCGGGGGGGGGACTGAAGCTTTCTTT | . | . | TRBJ1-1 | TRBV28
CASTLGPGTGRAFF | TGTGCCAGCACCCTAGGCCCCGGGACAGGGCGAGCTTTCTTT | TRBD1 | many | TRBJ1-1 | TRBV27
CASSLSGRASYNEQFF | TGTGCCAGCAGTCTGAGCGGGAGGGCCTCCTACAATGAGCAGTTCTTC | TRBD2 | many | TRBJ2-1 | TRBV7-9
CASSLSSGTPYEQYF | TGTGCCAGCAGCTTATCATCAGGGACGCCCTACGAGCAGTACTTC | . | many | TRBJ2-7 | TRBV7-2
CASSSSGGASDTQYF | TGTGCCAGCAGTTCATCAGGGGGGGCCTCAGATACGCAGTATTTT | . | . | TRBJ2-3 | TRBV2
CATSDLGGSKETQYF | TGTGCCACCAGTGATCTGGGGGGGAGTAAGGAGACCCAGTACTTC | TRBD2 | many | TRBJ2-5 | TRBV24-1
CASSRSSYGYTF | TGTGCCAGCAGCCGCAGTAGCTATGGCTACACCTTC | . | . | TRBJ1-2 | TRBV11-1
CASSFSWGTGEFGGELFF | TGTGCCAGCAGCTTCTCCTGGGGGACAGGGGAATTTGGCGGGGAGCTGTTTTTT | TRBD1 | many | TRBJ2-2 | TRBV6-1
CASSPRSTSGQETQYF | TGTGCCAGCAGCCCTAGGAGCACTAGCGGCCAAGAGACCCAGTACTTC | TRBD2 | many | TRBJ2-5 | TRBV9
CASSLDTAAQETQYF | TGTGCCAGCAGCTTAGATACGGCAGCACAAGAGACCCAGTACTTC | . | many | TRBJ2-5 | TRBV11-3
CSARPGINNEQFF | TGCAGTGCTAGGCCAGGGATAAACAATGAGCAGTTCTTC | . | many | TRBJ2-1 | TRBV20-1
CASSPIGPYEQYF | TGTGCCAGCAGCCCAATAGGACCTTACGAGCAGTACTTC | . | many | TRBJ2-7 | TRBV7-9
CASREAGVGYEQYF | TGTGCCAGCAGAGAAGCGGGAGTCGGGTACGAGCAGTACTTC | TRBD2 | many | TRBJ2-7 | TRBV27
CAWTPLNTEAFF | TGTGCCTGGACACCTCTGAACACTGAAGCTTTCTTT | . | many | TRBJ1-1 | TRBV30
CAISPTSGAYEQYF | TGTGCCATCAGTCCGACTAGCGGGGCTTACGAGCAGTACTTC | TRBD2 | many | TRBJ2-7 | TRBV10-3
CASSTELEEQFF | TGTGCCAGTAGTACTGAGTTAGAGGAGCAGTTCTTC | . | many | TRBJ2-1 | TRBV19
CASSEAGARNYGYTF | TGTGCCAGCAGTGAGGCGGGGGCGCGGAACTATGGCTACACCTTC | . | many | TRBJ1-2 | TRBV12-3/TRBV12-4
CASSKGTGGGTETQYF | TGTGCCAGCAGCAAGGGGACAGGGGGGGGGACAGAGACCCAGTACTTC | TRBD1 | many | TRBJ2-5 | TRBV7-2
CASSPAESDSNQPQHF | TGTGCCAGCAGCCCGGCGGAAAGCGATAGCAATCAGCCCCAGCATTTT | . | many | TRBJ1-5 | TRBV11-1
CASSLWTGHNEKLFF | TGTGCCAGCAGTCTATGGACAGGGCATAATGAAAAACTGTTTTTT | TRBD1 | . | TRBJ1-4 | TRBV28
CASSRDRGLRYEQYF | TGCGCCAGCAGCCGAGACAGGGGCCTTAGGTACGAGCAGTACTTC | TRBD1 | many | TRBJ2-7 | TRBV4-1
CASRTGGIDIQYF | TGTGCCAGCAGGACAGGGGGCATAGACATTCAGTACTTC | TRBD1 | many | TRBJ2-4 | TRBV2
CASFYWGRASYNEQFF | TGTGCCAGCTTCTATTGGGGGCGGGCTTCCTACAATGAGCAGTTCTTC | . | many | TRBJ2-1 | TRBV7-3
CASSILGRGYGYTF | TGTGCCAGTAGTATCCTGGGCAGGGGGTATGGCTACACCTTC | TRBD1 | few | TRBJ1-2 | TRBV19